This T cell receptor (beta chain) was sequenced for a study of cytomegalovirus exposure and HLA in healthy donors. Study information: There were 350 to 400 genotyped donors. Of these, 75% to 85% fell in the genetic ancestry cluster associated with self-reported Caucasian donors.

The PCR contained 60 Vbeta and 13 Jbeta primers. TCRdb keeps only in-frame clones here, not all; method: immunoSEQ multiplex PCR. The data show approximately 150,000 clones, roughly 82% seen once. The V and J ends lost 3 bases and 4 bases, in that order; junction bases with no gene match: 4. The CDR3 runs 13 residues. CDR1 is GTSNPN, CDR2 SVGIG, per germline (reference sequence). This clone has a handful of counts. This receptor was identified in a man aged 25-45 years in good health and CMV-seropositive. The chain couples TRBV30 to TRBJ1-2; 8 nucleotides line up with TRBD1. The material sequenced was PBMCs. CDR3: CAWRGQVFYGYTF. For the CDR3, the DNA is TGTGCCTGGAGGGGACAGGTGTTCTATGGCTACACCTTC.